The rows below give T cell receptor beta chains drawn from one sample of a study of cytomegalovirus exposure and HLA in healthy donors. Repertoires were generated with immunoSEQ multiplex PCR, while TCRdb's copy carries only in-frame clones and drops some. Here the sample spans some 150,000 clones, roughly 81% being singletons. The specimen was PBMCs. The receptors stem from a woman younger than 30 in good health and CMV-seropositive. The CDR3 runs from the conserved cysteine through the conserved F or W. Each record gives: V gene, J gene, clone size, D gene, CDR3 DNA, CDR3 protein. A D gene is named only where the DNA matches it firmly. Clone size is stated in some rows and not others, as once, few, many or a class when expanded.

V: TRBV11-2
J: TRBJ1-2
size: .
D: TRBD1
DNA: TGTGCCAGCAGCTCGTTAACAGGACCCCGACAGGGCTATGGCTACACCTTC
CDR3: CASSSLTGPRQGYGYTF

V: TRBV29-1
J: TRBJ1-3
size: .
D: .
DNA: TGCAGCGTAGCATCGGGTAATTCTGGAAACACCATATATTTT
CDR3: CSVASGNSGNTIYF

V: TRBV10-3
J: TRBJ2-7
size: .
D: .
DNA: TGTGCCATCAGTCGGTCGGGACTCCCTACGGGCGAGCAGTACTTC
CDR3: CAISRSGLPTGEQYF

V: TRBV15
J: TRBJ1-1
size: .
D: TRBD1
DNA: TGTGCCACCAGCAGAGATAGGGACAGGGGTAGCGACGGCACTGAAGCTTTCTTT
CDR3: CATSRDRDRGSDGTEAFF

V: TRBV4-2
J: TRBJ1-5
size: .
D: .
DNA: TGTGCCAGCAGCCAAGATAGCAGGGCAAATCAGCCCCAGCATTTT
CDR3: CASSQDSRANQPQHF

V: TRBV7-2
J: TRBJ1-5
size: .
D: TRBD1
DNA: TGTGCCAGCAGCTTACTAGAGGGACAGGGGAGAGGTCAGCCCCAGCATTTT
CDR3: CASSLLEGQGRGQPQHF

V: TRBV27
J: TRBJ1-2
size: .
D: .
DNA: TGTGCCAGCAGTTCAAACAATCAGGGAATTCGGGGCTACACCTTC
CDR3: CASSSNNQGIRGYTF

V: TRBV28
J: TRBJ2-7
size: .
D: TRBD1
DNA: TGTGCCAGCAGTGTGGGGGACAGAGGGTGGTACTTC
CDR3: CASSVGDRGWYF

V: TRBV15
J: TRBJ1-1
size: .
D: .
DNA: TGTGCCACCAGCAGAGTGAGGTCTGGTAACACTGAAGCTTTCTTT
CDR3: CATSRVRSGNTEAFF

V: TRBV5-8
J: TRBJ1-5
size: few
D: .
DNA: TGTGCCAGCAGCGCTACAGAGAATCAGCCCCAGCATTTT
CDR3: CASSATENQPQHF

V: TRBV27
J: TRBJ2-3
size: .
D: TRBD2
DNA: TGTGCCAGCAGTTTAATCGGTCTAGCGGGGGGTTACGAAAATACGCAGTATTTT
CDR3: CASSLIGLAGGYENTQYF

V: TRBV7-8
J: TRBJ2-4
size: .
D: .
DNA: TGTGCCAGCAGCTTAGTGGAGTCGGAAAACATTCAGTACTTC
CDR3: CASSLVESENIQYF

V: TRBV5-1
J: TRBJ1-1
size: few
D: .
DNA: TGCGCCAGCAGCTTGGCCCAGGGCGGGGGCACTGAAGCTTTCTTT
CDR3: CASSLAQGGGTEAFF

V: TRBV6-5
J: TRBJ1-1
size: .
D: TRBD1
DNA: TGTGCCAGCGGAAAACGACAGGGCGACACTGAAGCTTTCTTT
CDR3: CASGKRQGDTEAFF

V: TRBV9
J: TRBJ2-3
size: .
D: TRBD2
DNA: TGTGCCAGCAGCGTCCAGCTCGCGACTAGCGGGGGTTCCGCCGATACGCAGTATTTT
CDR3: CASSVQLATSGGSADTQYF

V: TRBV30
J: TRBJ2-1
size: .
D: TRBD2
DNA: TGTGCCTGGAGTGGGGGGGACCCTAGCGGGGAACTTTCGTATAATGAGCAGTTCTTC
CDR3: CAWSGGDPSGELSYNEQFF

V: TRBV18
J: TRBJ1-2
size: .
D: .
DNA: TGTGCCAGCTCACCACCGGGGGGAAACTATGGCTACACCTTC
CDR3: CASSPPGGNYGYTF

V: TRBV7-3
J: TRBJ2-3
size: .
D: .
DNA: TGTGCCAGCAGCCTTCTAGGACAACGCACAGATACGCAGTATTTT
CDR3: CASSLLGQRTDTQYF

V: TRBV5-6
J: TRBJ1-2
size: .
D: .
DNA: TGTGCCAGCAGCCGACAGGCAGGGCGGTTAGGCTACACCTTC
CDR3: CASSRQAGRLGYTF

V: TRBV21-1
J: TRBJ2-7
size: .
D: .
DNA: TGTGCCAGCAGCAAGGTTCAGTACGAGCAGTACTTC
CDR3: CASSKVQYEQYF

V: TRBV6-1
J: TRBJ2-3
size: few
D: TRBD2
DNA: TGTGCCAGCAGTCCACTAGCGAATACAGATACGCAGTATTTT
CDR3: CASSPLANTDTQYF

V: TRBV29-1
J: TRBJ2-3
size: .
D: TRBD2
DNA: TGCAGCGGTACGGGACTAGCGGGGGATACGCAGTATTTT
CDR3: CSGTGLAGDTQYF

V: TRBV21-1
J: TRBJ2-3
size: once
D: .
DNA: TGTGCCAGCAGCAAAGTGGGGTCAGGGCCCACAGATACGCAGTATTTT
CDR3: CASSKVGSGPTDTQYF

V: TRBV2
J: TRBJ1-4
size: few
D: TRBD1
DNA: TGTGCCAGCGACAGGGGGCTAAATGAAAAACTGTTTTTT
CDR3: CASDRGLNEKLFF

V: TRBV4-3
J: TRBJ2-7
size: .
D: TRBD1
DNA: TGCGCCAGCAGCCAAGATTCGGGACAGATCTACGAGCAGTACTTC
CDR3: CASSQDSGQIYEQYF

V: TRBV5-6
J: TRBJ1-6
size: .
D: .
DNA: TGTGCCAGCAGCTTGGTACAGATGAATTCACCCCTCCACTTT
CDR3: CASSLVQMNSPLHF

V: TRBV5-4
J: TRBJ1-2
size: .
D: .
DNA: TGTGCCAGCAGCTTGGCTGGGGCGGATGGCTACACCTTC
CDR3: CASSLAGADGYTF

V: TRBV19
J: TRBJ2-5
size: .
D: TRBD1
DNA: TGTGCCAGTGGGGACCGGGACAGGGACAAGTACTTC
CDR3: CASGDRDRDKYF

V: TRBV4-1
J: TRBJ1-3
size: .
D: .
DNA: TGCGCCAGCAGCCAAGATGGGGGCACACTGGTCTCTGGAAACACCATATATTTT
CDR3: CASSQDGGTLVSGNTIYF

V: TRBV5-3
J: TRBJ1-2
size: few
D: TRBD1
DNA: TGTGCCAGAAGTCTTGGAAGTCCCAAACAGGGGAACTATGGCTACACCTTC
CDR3: CARSLGSPKQGNYGYTF

V: TRBV14
J: TRBJ2-1
size: .
D: TRBD1
DNA: TGTGCCAGCAGTTTCACCGGACAGGCGGTTAATGAGCAGTTCTTC
CDR3: CASSFTGQAVNEQFF

V: TRBV18
J: TRBJ1-2
size: .
D: .
DNA: TGTGCCAGCTCGTTGTTTCCCCACAGGGACCCCTCTAACTATGGCTACACCTTC
CDR3: CASSLFPHRDPSNYGYTF

V: TRBV2
J: TRBJ1-5
size: .
D: TRBD1
DNA: TGTGCCAGCAGAGCAGGGGGCGGGAAGCCCCAGCATTTT
CDR3: CASRAGGGKPQHF

V: TRBV5-4
J: TRBJ2-7
size: .
D: TRBD2
DNA: TGTGCCAGCAGCTTTTGGGCGGGGGGTTTGAACGAGCAGTACTTC
CDR3: CASSFWAGGLNEQYF

V: TRBV21-1
J: TRBJ2-2
size: .
D: .
DNA: TGTGCCAGCAGCAAAGCTCGACGGAGGAACACCGGGGAGCTGTTTTTT
CDR3: CASSKARRRNTGELFF

V: TRBV28
J: TRBJ2-7
size: once
D: TRBD1
DNA: TGTGCCAGCAGTTTACCACAGGGGTACGAGCAGTACTTC
CDR3: CASSLPQGYEQYF

V: TRBV18
J: TRBJ2-2
size: .
D: .
DNA: TGTGCCAGCGGTCAAACAGGCCCCGGGCCGAACACCGGGGAGCTGTTTTTT
CDR3: CASGQTGPGPNTGELFF

V: TRBV2
J: TRBJ2-7
size: few
D: TRBD1
DNA: TGTGCCAGCAGTGAAGCGCGGACAGGGGGTGGCGAGCAGTACTTC
CDR3: CASSEARTGGGEQYF

V: TRBV7-2
J: TRBJ1-6
size: .
D: TRBD1
DNA: TGTGCCAGCAGATCCTTCGGGACAGGGGATTCACCCCTCCACTTT
CDR3: CASRSFGTGDSPLHF

V: TRBV6-1
J: TRBJ2-3
size: .
D: .
DNA: TGTGCCGCCCGGGAGTCGGGCACAGATACGCAGTATTTT
CDR3: CAARESGTDTQYF

V: TRBV9
J: TRBJ1-5
size: once
D: TRBD1
DNA: TGTGCCAGCAGCGTAGGGTGGGACAGCTATCAGCCCCAGCATTTT
CDR3: CASSVGWDSYQPQHF